The T cell receptor beta chain under discussion was sequenced for a study of T cell clonotyping in hematopoietic cell transplantation. Whole-study results and caveats: Few recipient clonotypes overlapped donors; over 95% were de novo at given depth. After transplant, recipient diversity fell while pathologically expanded clonotypes grew through day 180. Without cell sorting, CD4 versus CD8 contributions remain unresolved.

The germline V gene encodes CDR1 SGHVS and CDR2 FNYEAQ. This CDR3 contains 13 residues. Trimming pared 0 bases from V and 5 bases from J, leaving 5 bases between. TCRdb's table, derived via immunoSEQ multiplex PCR, lists solely in-frame clones and lacks some. Of about 27,000 clones in the sample, under 97% were seen once. To note about this clone: The antigen is undetermined.

This sequence joins TRBV7-6 and TRBJ1-5, with D uncertain. This TCR derives from a middle-aged man in good health. Some clones in this sample may be carry-over from other donors' samples. Specimen: peripheral blood mononuclear cells. CDR3 protein: CASSLAFDQPQHF. In nucleotides, the CDR3 is TGTGCCAGCAGCTTAGCTTTTGATCAGCCCCAGCATTTT.